Presented here are 17 T cell receptor beta chains from one specimen sequenced in a study of cytomegalovirus exposure and HLA in healthy donors. Both 60 Vbeta primers and 13 Jbeta primers went into the PCR. Assay: immunoSEQ multiplex PCR; the TCRdb copy retains only in-frame clones and omits some. This sample yields 100,000 or so clones, of which about three quarters are seen a single time; less than 15% belongs to the top ten. The sample was PBMCs. These receptors were collected from a male donor in good health and CMV-seropositive.

CDR3 protein: CASSGPLGEKLFF. In DNA, the CDR3 is TGTGCCTCGAGCGGCCCCTTGGGTGAAAAACTGTTTTTT. The J gene is TRBJ1-4, the V gene TRBV27; no clear D. This CDR3 is 13 amino acids long. V gave up 11 bases and J gave up 7 bases, with 17 bases separating them. Germline V gene sequence: CDR1 MNHEY, CDR2 SMNVEV (reference sequence). Looking up the rest from reference TRBV27 and TRBJ1-4 gives the full variable domain: EAQVTQNPRYLITVTGKKLTVTCSQNMNHEYMSWYRQDPGLGLRQIYYSMNVEVTDKGDVPEGYKVSRKEKRNFPLILESPSPNQTSLYFCASSGPLGEKLFFGSGTQLSVL.

The chain combines TRBV11-2 with TRBJ2-1; TRBD2 matches at 13 bases. Germline assignment: CDR1 SGHAT and CDR2 FQNNGV. The CDR3 consists of 20 residues. V shed 0 bases and J 1 base; nucleotides not matched to a gene: 9. The CDR3 spells CASSLEGTSGVLGSYNEQFF. CDR3 nucleotide sequence: TGTGCCAGCAGCTTAGAAGGGACTAGCGGGGTATTAGGTTCCTACAATGAGCAGTTCTTC.

This clone came up once. The chain is built from TRBV5-1 and TRBJ2-1, with 12 bases identical to TRBD2. V shed 4 bases and J 5 bases; nucleotides not matched to a gene: 7. CDR1 and CDR2 (germline): SGHRS, YFSETQ. The CDR3 spans 16 residues. CDR3 sequence reads: CASSALAGGPHNEQFF. The CDR3, as DNA: TGCGCCAGCAGCGCACTAGCGGGGGGTCCCCACAATGAGCAGTTCTTC. The entire variable domain, with the rest obtained from reference TRBV5-1 and TRBJ2-1, is as follows: KAGVTQTPRYLIKTRGQQVTLSCSPISGHRSVSWYQQTPGQGLQFLFEYFSETQRNKGNFPGRFSGRQFSNSRSEMNVSTLELGDSALYLCASSALAGGPHNEQFFGPGTRLTVL.

J is TRBJ2-7 and V is TRBV28, with 8 bases aligning to TRBD1. V shed 6 bases and J 9 bases; nucleotides not matched to a gene: 19. There are 16 residues in the CDR3. Per the germline V gene, CDR1 is MDHEN and CDR2 is SYDVKM. The CDR3 protein is CASRPGGQGGLSGQYF. CDR3 nucleotide sequence: TGTGCCAGCAGACCCGGCGGACAGGGCGGACTGTCAGGGCAGTACTTC.

The V gene is TRBV25-1, the J gene TRBJ2-3, with D maybe TRBD2 (6 bases). Deletions cut 1 base from V and 4 bases from J, with 21 bases between. From germline, CDR1 is MGHDK and CDR2 SYGVNS. The CDR3 is 18 amino acids. CDR3 amino acids: CASSELFSGGYYPDTQYF. DNA for the CDR3: TGTGCCAGCAGTGAATTATTCTCTGGGGGGTACTACCCAGATACGCAGTATTTT.

The chain recombines TRBV7-9 with TRBJ2-7; 13 nucleotides line up with TRBD2. Germline values: CDR1 SEHNR, CDR2 FQNEAQ (reference sequence). V shed 5 bases, J shed 2 bases, and the junction held 3 bases outside the gene matches. The CDR3 has 15 amino acids. CDR3 nucleotide sequence: TGTGCCAGCAGCAACGGACTAGCGGGGGCCTACGAGCAGTACTTC. It yields the protein CASSNGLAGAYEQYF.

This clone was observed a single time. CDR3 loop: CASSSDFNNEQFF. Written as DNA, the CDR3 is TGTGCCAGCAGTTCCGACTTCAACAATGAGCAGTTCTTC. The chain is built from TRBV27 and TRBJ2-1; D gene unclear. Deletions cut 4 bases from V and 5 bases from J, with 9 bases between. The germline gives CDR1 MNHEY, CDR2 SMNVEV (reference sequence). The CDR3 is 13 amino acids.

This chain joins TRBV21-1 and TRBJ1-1; TRBD1 is the table's D call, not checked against the DNA. TRBV21-1 is deemed a pseudogene. The CDR3 loop spans 16 amino acids. The CDR3 spells CASSKIGAASDSEAFF. CDR3 DNA: TGTGCCAGCAGCAAAATAGGGGCCGCGTCGGACAGCGAAGCTTTCTTT.

As concerns this clone: The junction departs from the called germline gene at one end, perhaps through a read error. The chain joins TRBV7-7 to TRBJ2-7; weak D call: TRBD1 (9 bases). The CDR3 loop spans 13 amino acids. Germline V gives CDR1 SSHAT, CDR2 FNYEAQ (reference sequence). The CDR3 region has the DNA TGTGCTAGCAGCGGGGGACAGGGCCACGAGCAGTACTTC. As protein: CASSGGQGHEQYF. The full variable domain, its missing parts supplied by reference TRBV7-7 and TRBJ2-7, is GAGVSQSPRYKVTKRGQDVTLRCDPISSHATLYWYQQALGQGPEFLTYFNYEAQPDKSGLPSDRFSAERPEGSISTLTIQRTEQRDSAMYRCASSGGQGHEQYFGPGTRLTVT.

The V and J genes are TRBV5-1 and TRBJ2-2, with 8 bases identical to TRBD2. The length of the CDR3 is 15 residues. J lost 0 bases, V lost 4 bases, and 2 bases had no gene match. Per germline, CDR1 SGHRS and CDR2 YFSETQ. CDR3 protein: CASSPAGANTGELFF. In DNA, the CDR3 is TGCGCCAGCAGCCCAGCGGGGGCGAACACCGGGGAGCTGTTTTTT.

This clone was seen only a few times. The chain has TRBV2 and TRBJ2-6; D may be TRBD1 (5 bases). This CDR3 comprises 16 residues. Trimming removed 3 bases at V and 0 bases at J, with 9 bases between. From germline, CDR1 is SNHLY and CDR2 FYNNEI. CDR3 in DNA: TGTGCCAGCAGTGACAGGGCCCTCTCTGGGGCCAACGTCCTGACTTTC. It yields the protein CASSDRALSGANVLTF.

This chain links TRBV28 with TRBJ2-3, with 8 bases fitting TRBD2. The V gene's germline CDR1 is MDHEN and CDR2 SYDVKM. V gave up 5 bases and J gave up 0 bases; unmatched junction bases: 7. The CDR3 is 16 amino acids. The CDR3 coding sequence is TGTGCCAGCAGTCCCCTGAAGCGGGGGAGCACAGATACGCAGTATTTT. Residues: CASSPLKRGSTDTQYF.

The chain carries TRBV4-3 and TRBJ1-2, with D maybe TRBD1 (5 bases). CDR1 and CDR2 from the germline V gene are LGHNA and YSLEER. CDR3 size: 15 residues. The germline V and J ends were trimmed by 4 bases and 1 base, with 13 bases remaining between them. Here the CDR3 reads CASSLRTPVNYGYTF. The CDR3, as DNA: TGCGCCAGCAGCCTAAGGACACCCGTTAACTATGGCTACACCTTC.

In its sample, this clone was seen a few times. The chain employs TRBV15 and TRBJ1-5; no clear D. Germline V gives CDR1 LNHNV, CDR2 YYDKDF (reference sequence). CDR3 length: 16 amino acids. Trimming removed 5 bases from V and 3 bases from J, with 17 bases in between. The chain's CDR3 is CATSRRLRADNQPQHF. In nucleotides, the CDR3 is TGTGCCACCAGCCGGAGATTGCGGGCCGACAATCAGCCCCAGCATTTT.

As concerns this clone: The junction shows a germline mismatch at one end, possibly a read error. The chain uses TRBV7-7 and TRBJ2-5, with TRBD1 identical over 8 bases. CDR3 length: 17 amino acids. Germline-derived CDR1 and CDR2 are SSHAT and FNYEAQ (reference sequence). CDR3 DNA: TGTGCTAGCAGCCCCCTCAACAGGGGGGCCCGCCGGGAGACCCAGTACTTC. Amino acid sequence: CASSPLNRGARRETQYF.

The chain is built from TRBV11-2 and TRBJ1-2; no clear D. The V end was cut by 1 base, the J end by 8 bases, with 11 bases between. The CDR3 spans 13 residues. The germline V gene encodes CDR1 SGHAT and CDR2 FQNNGV. As DNA, the CDR3 is TGTGCCAGCAGCTTAGTAACGGGGAAAGGCTACACCTTC. Translation: CASSLVTGKGYTF.

This clone was counted only a few times. The rearrangement uses TRBV5-1 and TRBJ2-3; 7 bases agree with TRBD1. V was clipped by 4 bases and J by 4 bases; unmatched bases: 3. The CDR3 sequence is 13 residues long. The germline CDR1 and CDR2 sequences are SGHRS and YFSETQ. The CDR3 DNA is TGCGCCAGCAGCCTACAGGGGTCAGATACGCAGTATTTT. Translated, it gives CASSLQGSDTQYF.